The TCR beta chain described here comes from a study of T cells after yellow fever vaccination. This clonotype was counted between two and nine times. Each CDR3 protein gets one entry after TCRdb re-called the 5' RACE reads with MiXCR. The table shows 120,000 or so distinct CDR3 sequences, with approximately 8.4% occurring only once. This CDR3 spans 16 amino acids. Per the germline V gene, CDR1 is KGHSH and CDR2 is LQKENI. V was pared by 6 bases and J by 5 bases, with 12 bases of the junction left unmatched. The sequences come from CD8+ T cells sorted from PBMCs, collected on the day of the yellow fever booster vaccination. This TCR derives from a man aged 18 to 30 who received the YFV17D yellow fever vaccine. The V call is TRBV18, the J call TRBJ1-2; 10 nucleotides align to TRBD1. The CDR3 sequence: CASSLDGQGVGYGYTF. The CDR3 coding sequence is TGTGCCAGCTCCCTGGATGGACAGGGGGTAGGGTATGGCTACACCTTC.